Each of the 13 T cell receptor beta chains below was sequenced from the same sample in a study of spatial heterogeneity in lung cancer. The antigens these receptors bind are not known. The time point denotes: sample taken at primary tumor resection. Findings of the study overall: Counts of expanded intratumoral alpha and beta TCRs tracked tumor mutation counts.

TCRdb reprocessed the 5' RACE reads with MiXCR, giving one entry per CDR3 protein. The sample holds 20,000 to 25,000 distinct CDR3 sequences, approximately 6.5% seen once. The specimen comprised lung tumor tissue, sampled at surgery. These receptors all stem from a male donor with early-stage non-small cell lung cancer.

This chain connects TRBV6-1 to TRBJ1-1, with D hard to call. This CDR3 comprises 13 residues. CDR1 MNHNS and CDR2 SASEGT come from the germline V gene. The V and J ends lost 4 bases and 7 bases respectively, with 13 bases between them. The CDR3 nucleotides read TGTGCCAGCAGTGGATGGAAGGACGGTGAAGCTTTCTTT. It translates to CASSGWKDGEAFF.

This clonotype appeared many times. J is TRBJ2-7 and V is TRBV7-7; 8 positions match TRBD1. J lost 1 base, V lost 5 bases, and 16 bases had no gene match. The germline V gene has CDR1 SSHAT and CDR2 FNYEAQ (reference sequence). CDR3 size: 18 residues. CDR3 sequence reads: CASSRMDRDSQISYEQYF. CDR3 nucleotide sequence: TGTGCCAGCAGCCGAATGGACAGGGACTCACAAATTTCCTACGAGCAGTACTTC.

This clonotype was seen repeatedly, ten times or more. This chain joins TRBV11-2 and TRBJ2-5; tentative D call: TRBD1 (6 bases). Germline V gene lookup returns CDR1 SGHAT and CDR2 FQNNGV. The CDR3 extends over 12 amino acids. The V gene lost 6 bases and the J gene lost 7 bases, with 12 bases spanning the gap. The CDR3: CASSPGVGTQYF. CDR3 coding DNA: TGTGCCAGCAGTCCAGGGGTTGGGACCCAGTACTTC.

This clonotype has at least ten counts. The CDR3 coding sequence is TGTGCCAGCAGCCTGTGGTCCGGGGACACCGGGGAGCTGTTTTTT. Its protein product is CASSLWSGDTGELFF. The V and J genes are TRBV11-2 and TRBJ2-2, with a possible D match to TRBD2 (5 bases). Germline V CDR1 and CDR2: SGHAT, FQNNGV. The V end lost 5 bases, the J end lost 3 bases, and 13 bases lay between the germline ends. The CDR3 spans 15 residues.

In its sample, this clonotype was seen many times. The chain has TRBV2 and TRBJ1-2; maybe TRBD1 (6 bases). CDR1 is SNHLY and CDR2 is FYNNEI in the germline V gene. V lost 6 bases to trimming and J lost 7 bases, with 18 bases between them. The CDR3 totals 14 residues. In DNA form, the CDR3 reads TGTGCCAGCAGCTCCGGGACAAAAATTTCTGGCTACACCTTC. This codes for CASSSGTKISGYTF.

This clonotype occurred many times. The J gene is TRBJ2-6, the V gene TRBV7-3; tentatively, D is TRBD1 or TRBD2 (5 bases each). The CDR3 loop spans 15 amino acids. Looked up from germline, CDR1 is SGHTA and CDR2 is FQGTGA. Trimming left V 0 bases short and J 2 bases short, with 5 bases between. CDR3 in DNA: TGTGCCAGCAGCTTAACGGGGGCTGGGGCCAACGTCCTGACTTTC. Amino acid sequence: CASSLTGAGANVLTF.

The chain recombines TRBV10-3 with TRBJ2-3, with D perhaps matching TRBD1 (6 bases). Looked up from germline, CDR1 is ENHRY and CDR2 is SYGVKD. The CDR3 loop spans 14 amino acids. The germline V and J ends were trimmed by 2 bases and 2 bases, with 8 bases remaining between them. In DNA, the CDR3 is TGTGCCATCAGTGAGGAGGGGGTCACAGATACGCAGTATTTT. As protein: CAISEEGVTDTQYF.

This clonotype has a count of ten or more. The chain couples TRBV28 to TRBJ2-3, with D tentatively TRBD2 (5 bases). The V and J ends lost 2 bases and 4 bases respectively, with 16 bases between them. Looked up from germline, CDR1 is MDHEN and CDR2 is SYDVKM. CDR3 length equals 16 residues. CDR3 in amino acids: CASSLPHAGPADTQYF. In DNA, the CDR3 is TGTGCCAGCAGTTTACCCCACGCGGGTCCCGCAGATACGCAGTATTTT.

This clonotype was seen many times. The rearrangement links TRBV6-5 to TRBJ2-3; D perhaps matches TRBD1 (6 bases). This CDR3 has 15 amino acids. Germline CDR1 reads MNHEY; CDR2 reads SVGAGI. The germline V and J ends were trimmed by 4 bases and 1 base, with 12 bases remaining between them. CDR3 nucleotide sequence: TGTGCCAGCAGTTTTCAGGGGCACCGCACAGATACGCAGTATTTT. Amino acid sequence: CASSFQGHRTDTQYF.

This clonotype was seen ten or more times. This rearrangement joins TRBV27 to TRBJ2-6, with D tentatively TRBD1 (5 bases). Germline values: CDR1 MNHEY, CDR2 SMNVEV (reference sequence). V was clipped by 2 bases and J by 2 bases, with 16 bases between them. There are 18 residues in the CDR3. This CDR3 is CASSLGQGLRTGANVLTF. The CDR3 DNA sequence: TGTGCCAGCAGTTTAGGGCAGGGTCTTAGGACTGGGGCCAACGTCCTGACTTTC. Full variable domain (missing parts from reference TRBV27 and TRBJ2-6): EAQVTQNPRYLITVTGKKLTVTCSQNMNHEYMSWYRQDPGLGLRQIYYSMNVEVTDKGDVPEGYKVSRKEKRNFPLILESPSPNQTSLYFCASSLGQGLRTGANVLTFGAGSRLTVL.

By sample share, this clonotype is medium-sized (0.01 to 0.1%). The J gene is TRBJ2-7, the V gene TRBV10-3; 8 positions agree with TRBD1. The junction had 6 bases not matched to a gene; V was cut back by 11 bases and J by 0 bases. The CDR3 sequence is 13 residues long. From germline, CDR1 is ENHRY and CDR2 SYGVKD. CDR3 residues: CASQQGDSYEQYF. DNA of the CDR3: TGTGCCTCACAACAGGGGGACTCCTACGAGCAGTACTTC.

This clonotype was detected ten times or more. This chain links TRBV29-1 with TRBJ2-5; TRBD1 matches at 7 bases. The CDR3 runs 12 residues. The trim removed 5 bases at V and 5 bases at J, leaving 5 bases unmatched. CDR1 is SQVTM and CDR2 is ANQGSEA in the germline V gene. The CDR3 DNA is TGCAGCGTTACGACAGGGAAGGAGACCCAGTACTTC. Translating it yields CSVTTGKETQYF.

This clonotype was picked up many times. The rearrangement joins TRBV6-1 to TRBJ1-1, with a weak D call TRBD1 (5 bases). The germline V gene encodes CDR1 MNHNS and CDR2 SASEGT. The V end lost 8 bases, the J end lost 0 bases, and 16 bases lay between the germline ends. This CDR3 comprises 15 residues. The CDR3 spells CASPKGRPMNTEAFF. In nucleotides, the CDR3 is TGTGCCAGCCCTAAGGGACGGCCGATGAACACTGAAGCTTTCTTT.